This record concerns one TCR beta chain sequence. The data belong to a study of T cells in Graves' hyperthyroidism and ophthalmopathy. For Graves' hyperthyroidism to be stable, ophthalmopathy could not progress within 18 months. Exclusion criteria comprised uncontrolled infection, other autoimmune disease, pregnancy or lactation. RNA transcripts yielded amplified TCR beta CDR3 regions. With the HTBI primer set, the TCR CDR3 went through a first round of RT-PCR. Via MiXCR, TCRdb re-called the multiplex PCR reads, giving one row per CDR3 protein. The data hold 300,000 or so distinct CDR3 sequences, with approximately 22% observed a single time. Material: blood. The receptor comes from a woman aged 45 to 65 with Graves' hyperthyroidism.

CDR3 residues: CSAREGGGGASNQPQHF. The CDR3 DNA reads TGCAGTGCTAGAGAGGGGGGGGGGGGGGCGAGCAATCAGCCCCAGCATTTT. V gene TRBV20-1 combines with J gene TRBJ1-5; the D gene is possibly TRBD1 (6 bases). V was trimmed by 0 bases and J by 1 base, leaving 16 bases between them. CDR1 and CDR2 from the germline V gene are DFQATT and SNEGSKA (reference sequence). CDR3 size: 17 residues.